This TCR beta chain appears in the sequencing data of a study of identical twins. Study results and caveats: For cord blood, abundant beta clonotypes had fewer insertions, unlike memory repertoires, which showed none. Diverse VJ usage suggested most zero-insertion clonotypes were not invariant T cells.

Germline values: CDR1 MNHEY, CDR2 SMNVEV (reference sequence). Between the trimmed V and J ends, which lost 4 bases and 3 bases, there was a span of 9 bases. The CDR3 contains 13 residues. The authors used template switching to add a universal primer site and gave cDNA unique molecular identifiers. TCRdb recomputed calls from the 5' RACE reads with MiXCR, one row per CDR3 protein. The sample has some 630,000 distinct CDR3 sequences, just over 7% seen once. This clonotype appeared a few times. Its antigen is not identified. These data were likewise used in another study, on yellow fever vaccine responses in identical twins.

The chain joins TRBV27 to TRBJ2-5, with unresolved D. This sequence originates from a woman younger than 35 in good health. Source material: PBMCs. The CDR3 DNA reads TGTGCCAGCAGTTATAGAAGTGAAGAGACCCAGTACTTC. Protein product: CASSYRSEETQYF.